The 30 T cell receptor beta chains presented below share a single source sample, sequenced in a study of cytomegalovirus exposure and HLA in healthy donors. The PCR employed 60 Vbeta primers together with 13 Jbeta primers. Using immunoSEQ multiplex PCR, the repertoire was profiled, and TCRdb retains in-frame clones only, with some absent. The sample yields 160,000 or so clones, roughly four fifths seen once. Sequences were obtained from PBMCs. The source is a man aged 50-59 years in good health and CMV-seropositive.

V gene TRBV10-3 combines with J gene TRBJ2-3; D may be TRBD1 (5 bases). Germline V gene sequence: CDR1 ENHRY, CDR2 SYGVKD. The CDR3 runs 12 residues. V lost 10 bases and J lost 2, with 10 bases in between. CDR3 sequence: CATTGSTDTQYF. The CDR3 coding sequence is TGTGCCACCACAGGCTCCACAGATACGCAGTATTTT.

The chain is built from TRBV7-2 and TRBJ2-3; TRBD2 matches 13 bases. The length of the CDR3 is 17 residues. Trimming cost V 3 bases and J 4 bases; bases outside gene matches: 7. Germline CDR1 reads SGHTA; CDR2 reads FQGNSA. The CDR3 region has the DNA TGTGCCAGCAGCTTCCGACTAGCGGGGGGTGCGGCAGATACGCAGTATTTT. Translating it yields CASSFRLAGGAADTQYF.

The V and J genes are TRBV5-1 and TRBJ2-3; the D gene is possibly TRBD1 (5 bases). CDR3 length: 14 amino acids. The V end was cut by 4 bases, the J end by 6 bases, with 15 bases between. Per the germline V gene, CDR1 is SGHRS and CDR2 is YFSETQ. The CDR3 DNA reads as TGCGCCAGCAGCCTAGGTCAGGGTATTGATACGCAGTATTTT. This codes for CASSLGQGIDTQYF.

The rearrangement links TRBV4-2 to TRBJ1-1; D unclear. Trimming stripped 2 bases from V and 7 bases from J, with 5 bases between. Germline CDR1 is LGHNA and CDR2 is YNFKEQ. This CDR3 spans 11 amino acids. CDR3 sequence reads: CASSQTSEAFF. CDR3 nucleotides: TGTGCCAGCAGCCAAACGAGTGAAGCTTTCTTT.

The rearrangement uses TRBV6-1 and TRBJ1-2; 7 bases map to TRBD1. Germline V gene lookup returns CDR1 MNHNS and CDR2 SASEGT. This CDR3 contains 13 residues. With V trimmed by 4 bases and J by 7 bases, 6 bases remained unmatched. This CDR3 reads CASSGDRVGGYTF. The CDR3 nucleotides are TGTGCCAGCAGTGGCGACAGGGTGGGTGGCTACACCTTC.

This chain's CDR3 is CASSVGSSYNEQFF. DNA for the CDR3: TGTGCCAGCAGTGTCGGGAGCTCCTACAATGAGCAGTTCTTC. This sequence joins TRBV28 and TRBJ2-1, with a weak D call TRBD2 (6 bases). There are 14 residues in the CDR3. Looked up from germline, CDR1 is MDHEN and CDR2 is SYDVKM. V gave up 5 bases and J gave up 0 bases, with 8 bases separating them.

The V and J genes are TRBV5-4 and TRBJ2-5; D possibly corresponds to TRBD1 (7 bases). The CDR3 totals 14 residues. The ends were cut back, 2 bases at V and 5 bases at J, with 13 bases in the middle. Per the germline V gene, CDR1 is SGHNT and CDR2 is YYREEE (reference sequence). In DNA form, the CDR3 reads TGTGCCAGCAGCTTAAGACAGGGAGGCGAGACCCAGTACTTC. Translated, it gives CASSLRQGGETQYF. The full variable domain, rest sourced from reference TRBV5-4 and TRBJ2-5, is ETGVTQSPTHLIKTRGQQVTLRCSSQSGHNTVSWYQQALGQGPQFIFQYYREEENGRGNFPPRFSGLQFPNYSSELNVNALELDDSALYLCASSLRQGGETQYFGPGTRLLVL.

V usage is TRBV30 and J usage is TRBJ2-7; TRBD1 is a possible D gene (5 bases). Trimming cost V 2 bases and J 4 bases, with 15 bases left between them. CDR1 GTSNPN and CDR2 SVGIG come from the germline V gene (reference sequence). This CDR3 comprises 14 residues. The CDR3 bases are TGTGCCTGGAGTCTAGGGGTTTGGGGTTACGAGCAGTACTTC. This codes for CAWSLGVWGYEQYF. Full variable domain (rest looked up from reference TRBV30 and TRBJ2-7): SQTIHQWPATLVQPVGSPLSLECTVEGTSNPNLYWYRQAAGRGLQLLFYSVGIGQISSEVPQNLSASRPQDRQFILSSKKLLLSDSGFYLCAWSLGVWGYEQYFGPGTRLTVT.

The chain has TRBV6-5 and TRBJ1-1; D may be TRBD1 (6 bases). Trimming pared 2 bases from V and 6 bases from J, leaving 10 bases between. The germline V gene encodes CDR1 MNHEY and CDR2 SVGAGI. The CDR3 sequence is 13 residues long. The CDR3 loop is CASSYDRSAEAFF. The CDR3 nucleotides are TGTGCCAGCAGTTACGACAGGTCCGCTGAAGCTTTCTTT.

The rearrangement uses TRBV6-4 and TRBJ2-3; 9 bases match TRBD1. Germline CDR1 and CDR2: MRHNA and SNTAGT. CDR3 length: 15 residues. V was clipped by 4 bases and J by 7 bases; unmatched bases: 9. This CDR3 is CASSVCRDREHTQYF. The CDR3 DNA follows: TGTGCCAGCAGTGTATGCCGGGACAGGGAGCATACGCAGTATTTT.

The CDR3 DNA follows: TGTGCCAGCAGCCTAACTAGCGGGGGGGCTCGAGAGACCCAGTACTTC. This encodes CASSLTSGGARETQYF. The V and J genes are TRBV7-6 and TRBJ2-5; TRBD2 agrees at 13 bases. The germline gives CDR1 SGHVS, CDR2 FNYEAQ. The V gene end was trimmed by 5 bases and the J gene end by 4 bases; junction bases not matched to a gene: 7. The CDR3 sequence is 16 residues long.

The chain employs TRBV30 and TRBJ2-2, with 7 positions matching TRBD1. Losses at the gene ends were 0 bases for V and 4 bases for J; bases not matched to a gene: 5. The CDR3 loop spans 15 amino acids. CDR1 and CDR2 (germline): GTSNPN, SVGIG (reference sequence). The CDR3 loop is CAWSVRGPGTGELFF. The CDR3, as DNA: TGTGCCTGGAGTGTAAGGGGGCCCGGCACCGGGGAGCTGTTTTTT.

The chain carries TRBV4-1 and TRBJ1-1; 9 nucleotides line up with TRBD1. This CDR3 has 16 amino acids. After removal of 1 base from V and 3 bases from J, the junction contained 6 bases not matched to a gene. Germline assignment: CDR1 MGHRA and CDR2 YSYEKL. CDR3 region: CASSQGWDRVDTEAFF. The CDR3 nucleotides read TGCGCCAGCAGCCAAGGCTGGGACAGGGTGGACACTGAAGCTTTCTTT.

This sequence joins TRBV2 and TRBJ2-3; 7 bases match TRBD2. CDR3 length: 16 residues. Trimming at V came to 0 bases and at J to 2 bases, leaving 5 bases not matched to a gene. Germline lookup yields CDR1 SNHLY and CDR2 FYNNEI. CDR3: CASSEAGRGTTDTQYF. CDR3 bases: TGTGCCAGCAGTGAAGCAGGGCGGGGGACCACAGATACGCAGTATTTT.

The gene calls are TRBV11-2 and TRBJ2-7; unclear D gene. Trimming took 6 bases from V and 3 from J, leaving 6 bases between them. Germline-derived CDR1 and CDR2 are SGHAT and FQNNGV. The length of the CDR3 is 11 residues. The CDR3 bases are TGTGCCAGCAGGAACTACTACGAGCAGTACTTC. It codes for CASRNYYEQYF. Variable domain in full (rest from reference TRBV11-2 and TRBJ2-7): EAGVAQSPRYKIIEKRQSVAFWCNPISGHATLYWYQQILGQGPKLLIQFQNNGVVDDSQLPKDRFSAERLKGVDSTLKIQPAKLEDSAVYLCASRNYYEQYFGPGTRLTVT.

CDR3 DNA: TGTGCCAGCAGTCCGACAGGGGGTTGGTACGAGCAGTACTTC. This codes for CASSPTGGWYEQYF. V and J are TRBV7-2 and TRBJ2-5; 9 nucleotides match TRBD1. The DNA end is a closer match to TRBJ2-7, so the J assignment may be wrong. The CDR3 extends over 14 amino acids. CDR1 is SGHTA and CDR2 is FQGNSA in the germline V gene.

The J gene is TRBJ2-7, the V gene TRBV12-5; the D gene is possibly TRBD1 (7 bases). This CDR3 is 16 amino acids long. The germline CDR1 and CDR2 sequences are LGHNT and FRNRAP. The ends were cut back, 4 bases at V and 4 bases at J, with 20 bases in the middle. The chain's CDR3 is CASGSGGGGLLYEQYF. The CDR3 DNA reads as TGTGCTAGTGGTTCAGGTGGAGGGGGCCTTCTTTACGAGCAGTACTTC.

This rearrangement joins TRBV5-1 to TRBJ2-2, with 11 bases fitting TRBD1. CDR3 size: 15 residues. Per germline, CDR1 SGHRS and CDR2 YFSETQ. V shed 3 bases, J shed 4 bases, and the junction held 2 bases outside the gene matches. The CDR3 sequence is CASSWDRGVTGELFF. The CDR3 DNA reads as TGCGCCAGCAGCTGGGACAGGGGGGTCACCGGGGAGCTGTTTTTT.

This clone was seen just once. This CDR3 is also generated by other DNA sequences in the sample. The chain has TRBV5-1 and TRBJ2-3; TRBD2 agrees at 11 bases. This CDR3 contains 17 residues. After removal of 4 bases from V and 4 bases from J, the junction contained 11 bases not matched to a gene. Germline V gene data show CDR1 as SGHRS and CDR2 as YFSETQ. Here the CDR3 DNA reads TGCGCCAGCAGCCCGGCAACACTAGCGGGAGTCGCAGATACGCAGTATTTT. It codes for CASSPATLAGVADTQYF. The entire variable domain, with the rest obtained from reference TRBV5-1 and TRBJ2-3, is as follows: KAGVTQTPRYLIKTRGQQVTLSCSPISGHRSVSWYQQTPGQGLQFLFEYFSETQRNKGNFPGRFSGRQFSNSRSEMNVSTLELGDSALYLCASSPATLAGVADTQYFGPGTRLTVL.

Turning to this clone: The junction departs from the called germline gene at one end, perhaps through a read error. The chain uses TRBV5-5 and TRBJ2-7; 14 positions match TRBD2. Germline loops: CDR1 SGHKS, CDR2 YYEKEE (reference sequence). CDR3 length: 18 residues. CDR3 residues: CASSLGTSGGASGYEQYF. The CDR3, as DNA: TGTGCCAGCAGTTTGGGGACTAGCGGGGGAGCTTCGGGCTACGAGCAGTACTTC. The variable domain in full, completed from reference TRBV5-5 and TRBJ2-7, reads DAGVTQSPTHLIKTRGQQVTLRCSPISGHKSVSWYQQVLGQGPQFIFQYYEKEERGRGNFPDRFSARQFPNYSSELNVNALLLGDSALYLCASSLGTSGGASGYEQYFGPGTRLTVT.

This clone was counted only a few times. The V call is TRBV27, the J call TRBJ2-3; TRBD1 might be the D (5 bases). The V end lost 4 bases, the J end lost 0 bases, and 14 bases lay between the germline ends. The CDR3 is made up of 16 amino acids. From germline, CDR1 is MNHEY and CDR2 SMNVEV (reference sequence). CDR3 DNA: TGTGCCAGCAGTTCCGCGCAGGGTTATAGCACAGATACGCAGTATTTT. Translating gives CASSSAQGYSTDTQYF.

The rearrangement uses TRBV2 and TRBJ1-3, with D hard to call. Germline V lookup: CDR1 SNHLY, CDR2 FYNNEI. This CDR3 has 15 residues. V gave up 3 bases and J gave up 0 bases, with 9 bases separating them. Here the CDR3 reads CASSDRKNSGNTIYF. The CDR3 nucleotides are TGTGCCAGCAGTGATAGAAAGAACTCTGGAAACACCATATATTTT.

The J gene is TRBJ1-1, the V gene TRBV9; 9 bases fit TRBD1. CDR3 length: 16 residues. The germline V gene encodes CDR1 SGDLS and CDR2 YYNGEE. Trimming at V came to 0 bases and at J to 4 bases, leaving 7 bases not matched to a gene. CDR3 sequence: CASSVVRGTGSTEAFF. CDR3 DNA: TGTGCCAGCAGCGTAGTCAGGGGGACAGGGTCCACTGAAGCTTTCTTT.

The chain joins TRBV6-1 to TRBJ2-7; TRBD2 matches at 8 bases. Germline lookup yields CDR1 MNHNS and CDR2 SASEGT. The V gene end was trimmed by 5 bases and the J gene end by 1 base; junction bases not matched to a gene: 4. This CDR3 region has 14 residues. The CDR3 bases are TGTGCCAGCAGTTATAGCGGGACTTCCTACGAGCAGTACTTC. Translation gives CASSYSGTSYEQYF.

The CDR3 region is CASSLGVAVGDIQYF. The CDR3 nucleotides read TGTGCCAGCAGCTTGGGGGTAGCTGTGGGTGACATTCAGTACTTC. The chain employs TRBV5-6 and TRBJ2-4; D not resolved. This CDR3 contains 15 residues. The V gene lost 0 bases and the J gene lost 8 bases, with 15 bases spanning the gap. Looked up from germline, CDR1 is SGHDT and CDR2 is YYEEEE.

V is TRBV11-1 and J is TRBJ2-3; tentative D call: TRBD2 (7 bases). This CDR3 has 12 amino acids. V was clipped by 7 bases and J by 6 bases, with 11 bases between them. The germline V gene has CDR1 SGHAT and CDR2 FQDESV (reference sequence). The CDR3 loop is CASTEGGDTQYF. DNA of the CDR3: TGTGCCAGCACCGAGGGGGGGGATACGCAGTATTTT. The full variable domain, in which reference TRBV11-1 and TRBJ2-3 provide the parts outside the CDR3, is EAEVAQSPRYKITEKSQAVAFWCDPISGHATLYWYRQILGQGPELLVQFQDESVVDDSQLPKDRFSAERLKGVDSTLKIQPAELGDSAMYLCASTEGGDTQYFGPGTRLTVL.

This clone was observed a few times. The chain employs TRBV6-5 and TRBJ2-1, with D tentatively TRBD1 (6 bases). Germline CDR1 reads MNHEY; CDR2 reads SVGAGI. The V gene lost 0 bases and the J gene lost 4 bases, with 13 bases spanning the gap. CDR3 length: 16 residues. The chain's CDR3 is CASSYSGRGPYNEQFF. CDR3 in DNA: TGTGCCAGCAGTTACTCCGGCAGGGGCCCATACAATGAGCAGTTCTTC.

The rearrangement links TRBV28 to TRBJ1-4; no firm D call. Germline V lookup: CDR1 MDHEN, CDR2 SYDVKM. Trimming shortened V by 2 bases and J by 7 bases, and 14 bases separated the two germline ends. The CDR3 loop spans 15 amino acids. CDR3 sequence (DNA): TGTGCCAGCAGTTTAGCGAGTGGGAGAGTTGAAAAACTGTTTTTT. This sequence encodes CASSLASGRVEKLFF.

V gene TRBV11-3 combines with J gene TRBJ2-7, with 7 bases matching TRBD1. This CDR3 spans 15 amino acids. Trimming at V came to 5 bases and at J to 1 base, leaving 8 bases not matched to a gene. Germline loops: CDR1 SGHNT, CDR2 YENEEA. The CDR3 spells CASSIRDRDSYEQYF. The CDR3 bases are TGTGCCAGCAGCATCCGTGACAGGGATTCCTACGAGCAGTACTTC.

V and J are TRBV6-5 and TRBJ2-5; tentative D call: TRBD2 (7 bases). The better agreement between TRBJ2-7 and the DNA end casts doubt on the J call. The CDR3 loop spans 14 amino acids. Germline CDR1 MNHEY, CDR2 SVGAGI. The CDR3 is CASRAGHRSYEQYF. CDR3 nucleotides: TGTGCCAGCAGAGCGGGACATCGGAGTTACGAGCAGTACTTC.